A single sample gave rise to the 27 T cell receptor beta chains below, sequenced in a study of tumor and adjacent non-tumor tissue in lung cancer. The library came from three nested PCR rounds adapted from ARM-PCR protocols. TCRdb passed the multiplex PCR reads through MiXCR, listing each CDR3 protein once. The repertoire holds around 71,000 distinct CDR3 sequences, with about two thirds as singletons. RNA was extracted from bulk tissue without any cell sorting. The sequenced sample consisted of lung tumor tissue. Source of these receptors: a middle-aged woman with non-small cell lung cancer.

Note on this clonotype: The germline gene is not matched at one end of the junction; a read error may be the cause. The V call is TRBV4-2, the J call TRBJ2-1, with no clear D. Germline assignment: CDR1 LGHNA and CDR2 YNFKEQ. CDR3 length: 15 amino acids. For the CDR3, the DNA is TGTGCCAGCAGCCTTGAGGTCCAAAATTACAATGAGCAGTTATTC. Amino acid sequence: CASSLEVQNYNEQLF.

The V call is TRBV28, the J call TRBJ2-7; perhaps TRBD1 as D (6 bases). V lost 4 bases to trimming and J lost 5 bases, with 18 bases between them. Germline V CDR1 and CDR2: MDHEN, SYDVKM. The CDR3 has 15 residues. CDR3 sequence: CASSSGGSGANEQYF. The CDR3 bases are TGTGCCAGCAGTTCTGGGGGATCAGGGGCGAACGAGCAGTACTTC. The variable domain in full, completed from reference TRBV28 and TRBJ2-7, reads DVKVTQSSRYLVKRTGEKVFLECVQDMDHENMFWYRQDPGLGLRLIYFSYDVKMKEKGDIPEGYSVSREKKERFSLILESASTNQTSMYLCASSSGGSGANEQYFGPGTRLTVT.

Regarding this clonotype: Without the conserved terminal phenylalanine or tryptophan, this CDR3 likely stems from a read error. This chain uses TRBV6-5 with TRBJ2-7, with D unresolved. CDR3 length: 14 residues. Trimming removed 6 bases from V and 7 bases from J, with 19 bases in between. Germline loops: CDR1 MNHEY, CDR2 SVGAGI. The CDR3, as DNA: TGTGCCAGCAGGCTTACCGGCGGATGGTGGGAGCAGTACTTA. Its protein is CASRLTGGWWEQYL.

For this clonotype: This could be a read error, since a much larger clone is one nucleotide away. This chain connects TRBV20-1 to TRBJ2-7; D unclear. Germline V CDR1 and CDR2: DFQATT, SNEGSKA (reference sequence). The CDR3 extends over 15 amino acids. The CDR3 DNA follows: TGCAGTGTTAGAAGAATAGGATTTAGCTCCTACGAGCAGTACTTC. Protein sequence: CSVRRIGFSSYEQYF.

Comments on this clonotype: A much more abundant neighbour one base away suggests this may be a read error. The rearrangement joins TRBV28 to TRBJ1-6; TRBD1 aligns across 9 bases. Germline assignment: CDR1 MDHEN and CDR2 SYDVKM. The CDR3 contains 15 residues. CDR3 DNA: TGTGCCAGCAGTTCTGGGACAGGGCGGAGTTCACCCGTCCACTTT. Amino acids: CASSSGTGRSSPVHF.

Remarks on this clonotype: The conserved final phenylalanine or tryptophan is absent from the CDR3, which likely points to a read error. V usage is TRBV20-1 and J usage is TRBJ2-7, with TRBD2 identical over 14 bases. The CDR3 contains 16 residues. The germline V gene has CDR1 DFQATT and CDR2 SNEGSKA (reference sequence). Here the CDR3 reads CNATPGLAGDSYEQYL. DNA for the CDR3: TGCAATGCTACCCCGGGACTAGCGGGGGATTCCTACGAGCAGTACTTA.

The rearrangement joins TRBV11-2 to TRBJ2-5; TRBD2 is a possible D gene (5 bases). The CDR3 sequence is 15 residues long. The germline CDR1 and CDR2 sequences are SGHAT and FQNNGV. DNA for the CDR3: TGTGCAAGCGGCCTAGCCACCGGGGTTGGGGAGACCCAGTACTTC. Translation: CASGLATGVGETQYF.

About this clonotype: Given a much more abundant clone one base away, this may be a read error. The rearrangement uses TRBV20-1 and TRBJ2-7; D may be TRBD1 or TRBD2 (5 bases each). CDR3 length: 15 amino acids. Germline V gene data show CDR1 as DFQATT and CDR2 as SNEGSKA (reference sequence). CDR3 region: CNARDLQKVSYEQYF. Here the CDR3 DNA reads TGCAATGCTAGGGACCTTCAAAAGGTCTCCTACGAGCAGTACTTC.

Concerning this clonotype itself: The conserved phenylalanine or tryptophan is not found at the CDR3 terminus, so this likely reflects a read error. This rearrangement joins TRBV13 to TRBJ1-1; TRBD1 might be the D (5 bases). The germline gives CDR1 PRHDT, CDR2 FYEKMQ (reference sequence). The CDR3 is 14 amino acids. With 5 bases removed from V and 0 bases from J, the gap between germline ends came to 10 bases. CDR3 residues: CASSPVTVNTEAFS. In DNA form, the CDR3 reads TGTGCCAGCAGCCCGGTGACAGTGAACACTGAAGCTTTCTCT.

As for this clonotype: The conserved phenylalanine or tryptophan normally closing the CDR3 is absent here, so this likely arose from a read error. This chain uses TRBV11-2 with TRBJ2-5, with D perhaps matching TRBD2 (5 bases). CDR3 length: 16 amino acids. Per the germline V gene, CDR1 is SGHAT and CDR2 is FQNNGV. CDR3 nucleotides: TGTGACAGCAGCCCTCTGAGGGCAGCCCCACAAGAGACCCAGTACTTA. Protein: CDSSPLRAAPQETQYL.

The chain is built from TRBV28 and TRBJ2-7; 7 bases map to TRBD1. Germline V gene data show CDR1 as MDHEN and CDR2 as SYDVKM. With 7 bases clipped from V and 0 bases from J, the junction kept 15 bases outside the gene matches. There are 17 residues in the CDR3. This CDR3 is CASISTIGTEPSYEQYF. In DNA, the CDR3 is TGTGCCAGCATTTCGACCATTGGGACAGAACCCTCCTACGAGCAGTACTTC.

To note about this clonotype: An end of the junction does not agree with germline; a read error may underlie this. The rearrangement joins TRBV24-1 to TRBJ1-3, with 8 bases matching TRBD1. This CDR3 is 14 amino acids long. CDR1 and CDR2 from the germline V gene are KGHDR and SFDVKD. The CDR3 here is CATSQTGAGNTTYF. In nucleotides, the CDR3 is TGTGCCACCAGCCAGACAGGGGCTGGAAACACCACATACTTT.

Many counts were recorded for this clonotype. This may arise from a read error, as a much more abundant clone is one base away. The CDR3 spells CANTGAYEQYF. Written as DNA, the CDR3 is TGTGCCAACACGGGAGCCTACGAGCAGTACTTC. The V gene is TRBV6-1, the J gene TRBJ2-7; a possible D gene is TRBD2 (6 bases). CDR1 and CDR2 (germline): MNHNS, SASEGT. This CDR3 region has 11 residues. Trimming cost V 10 bases and J 2 bases, with 9 bases left between them.

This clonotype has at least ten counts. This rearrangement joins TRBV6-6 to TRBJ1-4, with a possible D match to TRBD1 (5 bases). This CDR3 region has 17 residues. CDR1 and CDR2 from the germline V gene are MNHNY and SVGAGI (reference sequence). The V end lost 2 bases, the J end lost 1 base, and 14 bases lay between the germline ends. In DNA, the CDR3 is TGTGCCAGCAGTTACAAGGGGCAGGGCGGAACTAATGAAAAACTGTTTTTT. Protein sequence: CASSYKGQGGTNEKLFF.

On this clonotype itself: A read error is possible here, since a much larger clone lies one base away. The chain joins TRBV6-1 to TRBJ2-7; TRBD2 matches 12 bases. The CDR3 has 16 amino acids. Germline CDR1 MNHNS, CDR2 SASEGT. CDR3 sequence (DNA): TGTGTCAGCAGTGAACTAGCGGGAGGCCTATCCTACGAGCAGTACTTC. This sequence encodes CVSSELAGGLSYEQYF.

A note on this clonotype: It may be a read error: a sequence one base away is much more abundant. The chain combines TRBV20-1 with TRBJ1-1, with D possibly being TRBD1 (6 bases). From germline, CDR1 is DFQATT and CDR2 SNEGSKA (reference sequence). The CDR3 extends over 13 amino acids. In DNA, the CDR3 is TGCGGTGCAAGTGGGACATTGAACACTGAAGCTTTCTTT. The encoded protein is CGASGTLNTEAFF.

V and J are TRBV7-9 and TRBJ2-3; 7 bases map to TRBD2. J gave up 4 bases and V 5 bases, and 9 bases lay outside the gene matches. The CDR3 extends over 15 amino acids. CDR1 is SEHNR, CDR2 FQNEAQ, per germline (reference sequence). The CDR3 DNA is TGTGCCAGCAGCAGTGGACTAGTGGTTCCAGATACGCAGTATTTT. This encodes CASSSGLVVPDTQYF.

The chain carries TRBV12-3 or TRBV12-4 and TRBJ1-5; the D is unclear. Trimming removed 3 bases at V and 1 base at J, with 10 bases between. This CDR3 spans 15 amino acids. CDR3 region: CASSLNSHSNQPQHF. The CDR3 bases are TGTGCCAGCAGTTTGAACAGTCACAGCAATCAGCCCCAGCATTTT.

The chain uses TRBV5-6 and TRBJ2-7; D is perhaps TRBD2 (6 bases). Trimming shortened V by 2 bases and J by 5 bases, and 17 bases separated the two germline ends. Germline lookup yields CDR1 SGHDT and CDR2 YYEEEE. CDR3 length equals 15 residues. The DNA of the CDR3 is TGTGCCAGCAGCTTCGGAGAGACTAGTATACACGAGCAGTACTTC. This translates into CASSFGETSIHEQYF.

The CDR3 reads CASSSPSGKATSIQYF. CDR3 DNA: TGCGCCAGCAGCTCCCCCAGCGGGAAGGCTACGTCTATTCAGTACTTC. The rearrangement uses TRBV4-1 and TRBJ2-4; 7 positions agree with TRBD2. The CDR3 consists of 16 residues. Germline CDR1 is MGHRA and CDR2 is YSYEKL. The J segment lost 10 bases and the V segment lost 5 bases, leaving 17 bases of the junction unmatched.

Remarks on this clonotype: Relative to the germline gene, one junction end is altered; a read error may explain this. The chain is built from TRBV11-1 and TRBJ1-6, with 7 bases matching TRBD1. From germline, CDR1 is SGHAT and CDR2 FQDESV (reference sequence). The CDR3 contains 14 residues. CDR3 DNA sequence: TGTGCCAGCAGGTCCAACAGGGGTAATTCACTCCTCCACTTT. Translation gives CASRSNRGNSLLHF.

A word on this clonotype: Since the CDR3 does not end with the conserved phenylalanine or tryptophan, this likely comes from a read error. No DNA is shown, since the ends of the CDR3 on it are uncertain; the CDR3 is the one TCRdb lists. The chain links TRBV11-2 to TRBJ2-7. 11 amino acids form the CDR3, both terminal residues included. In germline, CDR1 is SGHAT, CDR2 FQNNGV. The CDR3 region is CASNLGREQHL.

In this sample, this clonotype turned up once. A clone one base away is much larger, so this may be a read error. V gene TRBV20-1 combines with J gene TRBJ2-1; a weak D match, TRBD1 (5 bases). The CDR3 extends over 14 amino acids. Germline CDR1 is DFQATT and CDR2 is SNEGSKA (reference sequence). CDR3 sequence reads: CSARDQGTYNEHFF. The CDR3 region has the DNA TGCAGTGCTAGAGACCAGGGAACCTACAATGAGCACTTCTTC.

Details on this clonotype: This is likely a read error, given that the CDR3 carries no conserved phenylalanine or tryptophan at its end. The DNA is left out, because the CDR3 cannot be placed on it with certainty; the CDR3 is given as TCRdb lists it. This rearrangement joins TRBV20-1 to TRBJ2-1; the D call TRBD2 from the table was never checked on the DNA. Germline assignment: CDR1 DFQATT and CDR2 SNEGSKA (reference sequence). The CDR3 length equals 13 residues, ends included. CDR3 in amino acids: CSARTSPGNEQLS.

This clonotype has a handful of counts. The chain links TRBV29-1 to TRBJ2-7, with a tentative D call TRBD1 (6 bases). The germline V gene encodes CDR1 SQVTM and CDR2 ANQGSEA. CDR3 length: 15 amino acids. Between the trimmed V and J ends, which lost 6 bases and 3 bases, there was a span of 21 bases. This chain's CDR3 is CSVGKDSLIFYEQYF. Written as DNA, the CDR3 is TGCAGCGTGGGAAAGGACAGTCTCATTTTCTACGAGCAGTACTTC.

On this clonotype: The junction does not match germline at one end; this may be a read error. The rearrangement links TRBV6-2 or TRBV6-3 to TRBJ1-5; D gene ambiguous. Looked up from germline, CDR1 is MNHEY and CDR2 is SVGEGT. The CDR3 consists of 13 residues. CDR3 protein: CPSSYRDNQPQHF. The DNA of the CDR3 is TGTCCCAGCAGTTATAGGGACAATCAGCCCCAGCATTTT.

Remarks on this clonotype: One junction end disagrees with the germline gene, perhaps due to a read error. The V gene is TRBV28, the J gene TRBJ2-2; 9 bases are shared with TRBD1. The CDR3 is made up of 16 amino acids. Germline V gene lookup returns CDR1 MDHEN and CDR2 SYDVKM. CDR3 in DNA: TGTTCCAGCAGTTCCGGGACAGGGACTATCACCGGGGAGCTGTTTTTT. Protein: CSSSSGTGTITGELFF.